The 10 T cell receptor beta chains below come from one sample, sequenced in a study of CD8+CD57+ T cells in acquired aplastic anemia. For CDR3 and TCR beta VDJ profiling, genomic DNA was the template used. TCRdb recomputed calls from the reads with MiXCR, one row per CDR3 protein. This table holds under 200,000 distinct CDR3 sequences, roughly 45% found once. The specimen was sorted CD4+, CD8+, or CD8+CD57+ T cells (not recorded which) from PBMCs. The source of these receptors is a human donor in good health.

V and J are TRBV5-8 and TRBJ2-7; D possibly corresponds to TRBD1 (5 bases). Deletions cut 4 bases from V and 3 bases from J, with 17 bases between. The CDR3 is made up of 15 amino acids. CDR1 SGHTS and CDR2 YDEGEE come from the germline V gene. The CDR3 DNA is TGTGCCAGCAGCGTACGTCCAGGGCCAGGCTACGAGCAGTACTTC. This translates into CASSVRPGPGYEQYF.

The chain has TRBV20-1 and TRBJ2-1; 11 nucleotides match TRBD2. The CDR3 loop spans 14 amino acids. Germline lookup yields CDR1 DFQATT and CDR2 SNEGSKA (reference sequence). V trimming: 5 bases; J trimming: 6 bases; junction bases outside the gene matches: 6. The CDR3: CSAPGLAGFNEQFF. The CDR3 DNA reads TGCAGTGCTCCCGGACTAGCGGGCTTCAATGAGCAGTTCTTC.

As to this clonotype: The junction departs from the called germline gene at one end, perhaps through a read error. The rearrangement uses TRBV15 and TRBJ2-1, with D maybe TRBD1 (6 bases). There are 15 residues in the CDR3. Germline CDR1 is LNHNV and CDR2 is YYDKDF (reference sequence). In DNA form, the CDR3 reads TGTGCCACCAGCAGAGTCGGACAGAGTTACAATGAACAGTTCTTC. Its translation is CATSRVGQSYNEQFF.

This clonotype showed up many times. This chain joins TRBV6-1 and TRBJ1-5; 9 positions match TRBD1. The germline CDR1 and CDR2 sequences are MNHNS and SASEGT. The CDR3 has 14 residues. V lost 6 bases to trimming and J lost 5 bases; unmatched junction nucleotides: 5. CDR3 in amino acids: CASRLQGAHQPQHF. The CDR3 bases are TGTGCCAGCAGACTACAGGGGGCGCATCAGCCCCAGCATTTT.

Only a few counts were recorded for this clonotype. The CDR3 DNA is TGTGCCAGCAGTTACCTCCAGGGCGATGGCTACACCTTC. The encoded protein is CASSYLQGDGYTF. V usage is TRBV6-5 and J usage is TRBJ1-2; D possibly corresponds to TRBD1 (5 bases). The CDR3 consists of 13 residues. Trimming removed 2 bases at V and 6 bases at J, with 10 bases between. The germline gives CDR1 MNHEY, CDR2 SVGAGI.

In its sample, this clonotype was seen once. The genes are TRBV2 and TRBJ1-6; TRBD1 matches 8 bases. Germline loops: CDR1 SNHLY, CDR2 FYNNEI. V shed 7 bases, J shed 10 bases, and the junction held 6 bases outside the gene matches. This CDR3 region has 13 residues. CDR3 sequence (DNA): TGTGCCAGCATAGGACAGGGAGTCTCACCCCTCCACTTT. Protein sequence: CASIGQGVSPLHF.

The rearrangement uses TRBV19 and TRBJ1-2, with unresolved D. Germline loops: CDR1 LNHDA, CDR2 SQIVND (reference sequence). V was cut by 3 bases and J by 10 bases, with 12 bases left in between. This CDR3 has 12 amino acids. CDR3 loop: CASSIPGKNYTF. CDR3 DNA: TGTGCCAGTAGTATCCCCGGCAAGAACTACACCTTC.

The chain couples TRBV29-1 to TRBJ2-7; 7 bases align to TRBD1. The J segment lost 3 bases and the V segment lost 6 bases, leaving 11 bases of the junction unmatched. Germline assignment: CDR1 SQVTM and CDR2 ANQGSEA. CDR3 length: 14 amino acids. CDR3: CSVAGTDVDYEQYF. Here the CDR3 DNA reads TGCAGCGTCGCCGGGACAGATGTAGACTACGAGCAGTACTTC.

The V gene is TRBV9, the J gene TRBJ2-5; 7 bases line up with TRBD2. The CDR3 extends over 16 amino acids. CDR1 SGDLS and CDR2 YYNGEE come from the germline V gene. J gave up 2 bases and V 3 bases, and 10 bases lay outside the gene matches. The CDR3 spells CASSGSGTLRQETQYF. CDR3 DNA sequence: TGTGCCAGCAGCGGAAGCGGGACCCTCCGGCAAGAGACCCAGTACTTC.

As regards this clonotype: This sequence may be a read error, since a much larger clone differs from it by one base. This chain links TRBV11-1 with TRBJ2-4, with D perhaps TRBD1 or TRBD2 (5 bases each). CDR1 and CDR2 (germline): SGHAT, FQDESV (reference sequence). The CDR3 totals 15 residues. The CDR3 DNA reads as TGTGCCAGCAGCAAAGAGGGGTTAGCCAAAAACATTCAGCACTTC. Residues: CASSKEGLAKNIQHF.